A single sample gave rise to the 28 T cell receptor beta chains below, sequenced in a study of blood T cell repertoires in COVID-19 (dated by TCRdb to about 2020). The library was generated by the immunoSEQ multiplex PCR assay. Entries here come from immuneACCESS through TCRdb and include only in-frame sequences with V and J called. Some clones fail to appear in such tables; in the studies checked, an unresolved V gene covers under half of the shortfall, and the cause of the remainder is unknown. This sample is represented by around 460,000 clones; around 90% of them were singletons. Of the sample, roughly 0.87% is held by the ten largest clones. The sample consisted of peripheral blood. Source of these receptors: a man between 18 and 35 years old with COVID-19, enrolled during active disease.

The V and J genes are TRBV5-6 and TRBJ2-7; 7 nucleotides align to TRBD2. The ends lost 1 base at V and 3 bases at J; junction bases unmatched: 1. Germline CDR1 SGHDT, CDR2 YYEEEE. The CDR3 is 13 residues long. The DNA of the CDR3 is TGTGCCAGCAGCTTGACGGGGGGCTACGAGCAGTACTTC. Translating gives CASSLTGGYEQYF.

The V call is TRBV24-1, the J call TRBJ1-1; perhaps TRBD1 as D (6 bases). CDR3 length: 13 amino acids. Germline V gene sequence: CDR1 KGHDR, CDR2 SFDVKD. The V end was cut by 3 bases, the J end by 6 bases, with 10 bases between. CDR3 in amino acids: CATSDLQGPEAFF. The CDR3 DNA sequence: TGTGCCACCAGTGATCTACAGGGTCCTGAAGCTTTCTTT.

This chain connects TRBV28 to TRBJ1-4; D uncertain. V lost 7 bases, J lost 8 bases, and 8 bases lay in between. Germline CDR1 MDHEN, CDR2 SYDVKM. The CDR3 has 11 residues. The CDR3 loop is CASTGWEKLFF. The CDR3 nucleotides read TGTGCCAGCACGGGGTGGGAAAAACTGTTTTTT.

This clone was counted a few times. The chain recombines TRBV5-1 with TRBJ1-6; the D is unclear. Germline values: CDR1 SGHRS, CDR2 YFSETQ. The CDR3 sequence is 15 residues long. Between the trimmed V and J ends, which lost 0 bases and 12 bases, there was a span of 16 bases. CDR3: CASSLASGSPGPLHF. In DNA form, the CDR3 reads TGCGCCAGCAGCTTGGCCTCCGGCAGCCCAGGACCCCTCCACTTT.

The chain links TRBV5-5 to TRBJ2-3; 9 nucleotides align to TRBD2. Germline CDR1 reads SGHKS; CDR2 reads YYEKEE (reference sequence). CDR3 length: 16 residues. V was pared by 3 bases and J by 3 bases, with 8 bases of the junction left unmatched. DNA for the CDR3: TGTGCCAGCAGCTCGGGAGCTAGCGGGAAGACAGATACGCAGTATTTT. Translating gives CASSSGASGKTDTQYF.

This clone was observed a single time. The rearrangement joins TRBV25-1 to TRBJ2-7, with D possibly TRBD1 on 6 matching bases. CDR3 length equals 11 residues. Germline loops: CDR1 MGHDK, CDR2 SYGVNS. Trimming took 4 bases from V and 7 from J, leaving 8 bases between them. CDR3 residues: CASSATGEQYF. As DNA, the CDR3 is TGTGCCAGCAGTGCGACAGGAGAGCAGTACTTC.

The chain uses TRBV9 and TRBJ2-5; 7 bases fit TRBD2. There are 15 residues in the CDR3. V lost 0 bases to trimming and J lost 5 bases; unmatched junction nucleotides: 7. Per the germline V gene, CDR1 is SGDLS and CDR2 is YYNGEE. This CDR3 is CASSVGETSRETQYF. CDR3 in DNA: TGTGCCAGCAGCGTAGGGGAGACTAGCCGCGAGACCCAGTACTTC. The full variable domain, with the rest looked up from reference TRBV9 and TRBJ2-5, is DSGVTQTPKHLITATGQRVTLRCSPRSGDLSVYWYQQSLDQGLQFLIQYYNGEERAKGNILERFSAQQFPDLHSELNLSSLELGDSALYFCASSVGETSRETQYFGPGTRLLVL.

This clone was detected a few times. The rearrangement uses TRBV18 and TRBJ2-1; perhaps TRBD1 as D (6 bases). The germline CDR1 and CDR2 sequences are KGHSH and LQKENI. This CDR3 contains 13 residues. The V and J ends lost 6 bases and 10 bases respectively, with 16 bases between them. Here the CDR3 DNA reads TGTGCCAGCTCCCCAGGGGAGCGGCGCGAGCAGTTCTTC. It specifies CASSPGERREQFF. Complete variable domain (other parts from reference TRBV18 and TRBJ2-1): NAGVMQNPRHLVRRRGQEARLRCSPMKGHSHVYWYRQLPEEGLKFMVYLQKENIIDESGMPKERFSAEFPKEGPSILRIQQVVRGDSAAYFCASSPGERREQFFGPGTRLTVL.

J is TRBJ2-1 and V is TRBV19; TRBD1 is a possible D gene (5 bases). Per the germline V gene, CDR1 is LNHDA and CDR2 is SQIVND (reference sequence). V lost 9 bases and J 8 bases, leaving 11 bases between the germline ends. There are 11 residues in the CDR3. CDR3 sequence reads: CASRVAYEQFF. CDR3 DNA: TGTGCCAGCAGGGTGGCCTATGAGCAGTTCTTC.

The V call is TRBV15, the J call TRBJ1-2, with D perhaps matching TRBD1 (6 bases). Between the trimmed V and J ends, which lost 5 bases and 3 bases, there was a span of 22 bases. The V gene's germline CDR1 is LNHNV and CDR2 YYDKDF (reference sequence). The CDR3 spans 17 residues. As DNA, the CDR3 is TGTGCCACCAGCGGATCCCCAGGGGAAGGCTCGGACTATGGCTACACCTTC. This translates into CATSGSPGEGSDYGYTF.

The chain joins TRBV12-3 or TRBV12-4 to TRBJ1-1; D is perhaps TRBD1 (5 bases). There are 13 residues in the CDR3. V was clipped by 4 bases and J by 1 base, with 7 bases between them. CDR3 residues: CASSSDKNTEAFF. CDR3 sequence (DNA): TGTGCCAGCAGTTCGGACAAGAACACTGAAGCTTTCTTT.

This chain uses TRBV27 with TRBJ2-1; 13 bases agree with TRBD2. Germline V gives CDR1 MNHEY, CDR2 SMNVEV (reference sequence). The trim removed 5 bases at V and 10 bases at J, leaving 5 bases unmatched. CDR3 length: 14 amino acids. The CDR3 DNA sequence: TGTGCCAGCAGTCCCTGGACTAGCGGGGGCGAGCAGTTCTTC. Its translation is CASSPWTSGGEQFF.

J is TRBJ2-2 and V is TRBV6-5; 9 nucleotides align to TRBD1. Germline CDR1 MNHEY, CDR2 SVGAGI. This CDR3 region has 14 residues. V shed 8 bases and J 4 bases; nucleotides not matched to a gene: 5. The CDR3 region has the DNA TGTGCCAGCCACAGGGGGCAGCGCACCGGGGAGCTGTTTTTT. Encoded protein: CASHRGQRTGELFF.

This chain's CDR3 is CASRGAGGPSEQYF. Written as DNA, the CDR3 is TGTGCCAGCAGAGGGGCGGGAGGGCCTAGCGAGCAGTACTTC. The chain recombines TRBV21-1 with TRBJ2-7; the table's D call TRBD2 went unverified against the DNA. TRBV21-1 is noted as a pseudogene. This CDR3 region has 14 residues.

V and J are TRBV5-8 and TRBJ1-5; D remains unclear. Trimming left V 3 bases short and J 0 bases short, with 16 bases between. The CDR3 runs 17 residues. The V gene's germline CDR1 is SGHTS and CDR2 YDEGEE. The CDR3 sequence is CASSSPPGAYSNQPQHF. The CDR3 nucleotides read TGTGCCAGCAGCTCCCCCCCAGGTGCCTATAGCAATCAGCCCCAGCATTTT.

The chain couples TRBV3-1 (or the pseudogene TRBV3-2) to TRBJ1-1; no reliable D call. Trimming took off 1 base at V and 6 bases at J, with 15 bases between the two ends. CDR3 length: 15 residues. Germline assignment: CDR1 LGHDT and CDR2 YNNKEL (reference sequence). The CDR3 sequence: CASSQVGGQGAEAFF. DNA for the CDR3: TGTGCCAGCAGCCAAGTTGGAGGCCAAGGCGCTGAAGCTTTCTTT.

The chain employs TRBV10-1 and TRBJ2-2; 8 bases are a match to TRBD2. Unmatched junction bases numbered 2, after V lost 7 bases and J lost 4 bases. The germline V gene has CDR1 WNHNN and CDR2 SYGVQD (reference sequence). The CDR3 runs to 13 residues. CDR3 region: CASKAGATGELFF. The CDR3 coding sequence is TGCGCCAGCAAAGCGGGAGCCACCGGGGAGCTGTTTTTT.

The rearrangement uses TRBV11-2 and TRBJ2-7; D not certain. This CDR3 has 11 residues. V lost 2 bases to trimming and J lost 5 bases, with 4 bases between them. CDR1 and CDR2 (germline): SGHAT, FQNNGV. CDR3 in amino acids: CASSLSNEQYF. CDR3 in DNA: TGTGCCAGCAGCTTAAGCAACGAGCAGTACTTC.

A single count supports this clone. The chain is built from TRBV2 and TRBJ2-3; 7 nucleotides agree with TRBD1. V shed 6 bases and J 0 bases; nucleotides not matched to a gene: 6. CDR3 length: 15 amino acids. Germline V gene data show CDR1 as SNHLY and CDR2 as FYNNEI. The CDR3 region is CASRNPGQSTDTQYF. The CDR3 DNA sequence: TGTGCCAGCAGAAACCCGGGACAGAGCACAGATACGCAGTATTTT.

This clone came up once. CDR3 bases: TGTGCCAGCAGCTTATTACCAGCGGCTAGCACAGATACGCAGTATTTT. Amino acid sequence: CASSLLPAASTDTQYF. This chain joins TRBV7-9 and TRBJ2-3; tentative D call: TRBD2 (5 bases). The germline gives CDR1 SEHNR, CDR2 FQNEAQ (reference sequence). Trimming pared 2 bases from V and 0 bases from J, leaving 12 bases between. CDR3 length equals 16 residues.

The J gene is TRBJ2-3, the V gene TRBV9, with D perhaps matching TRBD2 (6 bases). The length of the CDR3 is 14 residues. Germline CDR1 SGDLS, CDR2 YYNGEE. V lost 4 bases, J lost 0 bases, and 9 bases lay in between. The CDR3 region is CASSLSGSTDTQYF. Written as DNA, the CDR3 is TGTGCCAGCAGCCTCAGCGGGAGCACAGATACGCAGTATTTT.

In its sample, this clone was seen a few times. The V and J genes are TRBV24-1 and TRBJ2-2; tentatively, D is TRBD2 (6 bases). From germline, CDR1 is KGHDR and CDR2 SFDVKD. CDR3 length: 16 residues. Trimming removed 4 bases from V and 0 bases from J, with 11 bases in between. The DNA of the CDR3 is TGTGCCACCAGTGAGGGAGGCACTTCGAACACCGGGGAGCTGTTTTTT. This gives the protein CATSEGGTSNTGELFF.

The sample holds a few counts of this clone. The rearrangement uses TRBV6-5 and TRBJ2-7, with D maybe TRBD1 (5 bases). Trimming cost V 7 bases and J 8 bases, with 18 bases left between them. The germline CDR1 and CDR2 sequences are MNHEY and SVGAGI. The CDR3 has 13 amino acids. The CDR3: CASNFGARDQQYF. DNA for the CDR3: TGTGCCAGCAATTTTGGGGCCCGAGATCAGCAGTACTTC.

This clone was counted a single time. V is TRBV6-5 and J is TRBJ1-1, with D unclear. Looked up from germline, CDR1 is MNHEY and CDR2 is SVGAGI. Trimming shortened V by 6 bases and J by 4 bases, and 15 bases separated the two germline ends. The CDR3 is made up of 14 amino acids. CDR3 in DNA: TGTGCCAGCAGGCTCCGGGCGGGTGGCACTGAAGCTTTCTTT. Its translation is CASRLRAGGTEAFF.

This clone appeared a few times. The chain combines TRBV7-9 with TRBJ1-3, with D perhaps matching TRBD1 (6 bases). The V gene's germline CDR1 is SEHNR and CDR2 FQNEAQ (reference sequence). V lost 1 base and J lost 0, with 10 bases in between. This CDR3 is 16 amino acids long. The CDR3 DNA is TGTGCCAGCAGCTTAGGTGGGACAAACTCTGGAAACACCATATATTTT. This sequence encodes CASSLGGTNSGNTIYF.

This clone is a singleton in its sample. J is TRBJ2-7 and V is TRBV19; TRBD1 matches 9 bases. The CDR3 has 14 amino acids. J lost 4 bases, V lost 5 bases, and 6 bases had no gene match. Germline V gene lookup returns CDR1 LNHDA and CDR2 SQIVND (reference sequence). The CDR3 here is CASSVGQGSYEQYF. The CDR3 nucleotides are TGTGCCAGTAGTGTGGGACAGGGTAGTTACGAGCAGTACTTC.

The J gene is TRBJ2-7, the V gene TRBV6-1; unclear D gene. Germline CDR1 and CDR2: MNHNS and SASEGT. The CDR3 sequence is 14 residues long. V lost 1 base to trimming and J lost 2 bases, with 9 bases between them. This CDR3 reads CASSEVGPPYEQYF. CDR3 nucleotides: TGTGCCAGCAGTGAAGTGGGCCCCCCCTACGAGCAGTACTTC.

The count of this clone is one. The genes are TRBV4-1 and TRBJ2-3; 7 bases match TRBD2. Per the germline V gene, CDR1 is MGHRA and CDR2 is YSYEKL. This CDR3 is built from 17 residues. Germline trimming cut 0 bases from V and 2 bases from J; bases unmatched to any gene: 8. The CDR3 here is CASSQEGSRELTDTQYF. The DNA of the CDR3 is TGCGCCAGCAGCCAAGAAGGCTCGCGGGAGCTCACAGATACGCAGTATTTT.